A single sample is the source of the 10 T cell receptor gamma chains below, sequenced in a study of Vδ1+ human thymocytes. Extracted RNA was reverse transcribed into cDNA. CDR3 amplicons came from multiplex PCR with pooled V-gene forward and constant-region reverse primers. TCRdb re-called the multiplex PCR reads with CATT. The data show 25,000 to 35,000 gamma-chain clones, roughly a fifth seen once. Their antigens are not known. Study conclusions and caveats: Thymic TRG and TRD repertoires appeared highly polyclonal, with Gaussian CDR3 length distributions.

Source material: Vdelta1+ gamma-delta thymocytes from the thymus. As for subset: FACS-sorted CD3+ TCRalphabeta- TCRVdelta1+ TCRVdelta2- thymocytes. The receptors were gathered from a boy younger than two who had congenital heart surgery.

In its sample, this clone was seen a few times. The chain uses TRGV9 and TRGJP2. The V gene's germline CDR1 is GITISATS and CDR2 ISYDGTV (reference sequence). Germline trimming cut 2 bases from V and 0 bases from J; bases unmatched to any gene: 3. The CDR3 extends over 15 amino acids. This CDR3 is CALWEAHSSDWIKTF. CDR3 DNA: TGTGCCTTGTGGGAGGCCCATAGTAGTGATTGGATCAAGACGTTT.

This clone was seen more than once but under ten times. Other nucleotide sequences in the sample specify the same CDR3. The chain recombines TRGV4 with TRGJ1 or TRGJ2. V dropped 3 bases and J dropped 7; count of bases not matched to a gene: 6. The CDR3 runs 12 residues. Germline V CDR1 and CDR2: EGSTGY, YDSYTSSV. The CDR3 sequence: CATWDYRYKKLF. The CDR3, as DNA: TGTGCCACCTGGGATTATCGATATAAGAAACTCTTT.

The chain has TRGV4 and TRGJP1. The ends lost 5 bases at V and 4 bases at J; junction bases unmatched: 4. The length of the CDR3 is 13 residues. CDR1 is EGSTGY, CDR2 YDSYTSSV, per germline. The CDR3 bases are TGTGCCACCTGGGCATTCACTGGTTGGTTCAAGATATTT. Its translation is CATWAFTGWFKIF.

The chain employs TRGV4 and TRGJ1 or TRGJ2. The CDR3 covers 12 residues. The V and J ends lost 2 bases and 7 bases, in that order; junction bases with no gene match: 5. CDR1 is EGSTGY and CDR2 is YDSYTSSV in the germline V gene. The CDR3 bases are TGTGCCACCTGGGATGTATGGTATAAGAAACTCTTT. This codes for CATWDVWYKKLF.

In the case of this clone: Other DNA sequences in the same sample also yield this CDR3. This rearrangement joins TRGV9 to TRGJ1 or TRGJ2. J lost 12 bases, V lost 0 bases, and 26 bases had no gene match. CDR3 length: 18 residues. Per germline, CDR1 GITISATS and CDR2 ISYDGTV (reference sequence). CDR3 sequence: CALWEVRNRCPEGNGKLF. CDR3 in DNA: TGTGCCTTGTGGGAGGTGCGTAATAGGTGCCCTGAGGGCAATGGGAAACTCTTT.

The rearrangement joins TRGV3 to TRGJ1 or TRGJ2. The CDR3 has 14 residues. Losses at the gene ends were 0 bases for V and 7 bases for J; bases not matched to a gene: 9. Germline V lookup: CDR1 VTNTFY, CDR2 YDVSTARD (reference sequence). This CDR3 is CATWDRPSLYKKLF. CDR3 bases: TGTGCCACCTGGGACAGGCCCTCCTTGTATAAGAAACTCTTT.

V and J are TRGV9 and TRGJ1 or TRGJ2. In germline, CDR1 is GITISATS, CDR2 ISYDGTV (reference sequence). The CDR3 covers 14 residues. J was trimmed by 6 bases and V by 4 bases; bases with no gene match: 12. CDR3 protein: CALWDTGRIYKKLF. The CDR3 region has the DNA TGTGCCTTGTGGGATACTGGGCGAATTTATAAGAAACTCTTT.

J is TRGJP2 and V is TRGV8. The CDR3 runs 17 residues. The germline V gene encodes CDR1 VENAVY and CDR2 YDSYNSRV. V was pared by 0 bases and J by 7 bases, with 14 bases of the junction left unmatched. DNA for the CDR3: TGTGCCACCTGGGATAGGGGTTTAAGTGGGGTTGATTGGATCAAGACGTTT. Residues: CATWDRGLSGVDWIKTF.

This chain links TRGV9 with TRGJP2. J was trimmed by 12 bases and V by 2 bases; bases with no gene match: 12. The CDR3 runs to 14 residues. CDR1 and CDR2 from the germline V gene are GITISATS and ISYDGTV (reference sequence). This chain's CDR3 is CALWEALPRRIKTF. DNA for the CDR3: TGTGCCTTGTGGGAGGCGCTCCCGAGGCGGATCAAGACGTTT.

The gene calls are TRGV3 and TRGJP1. The CDR3 covers 17 residues. Germline assignment: CDR1 VTNTFY and CDR2 YDVSTARD (reference sequence). J gave up 0 bases and V 5 bases, and 12 bases lay outside the gene matches. CDR3 nucleotides: TGTGCCACCTGGGTTCTTGGGGATAATACCACTGGTTGGTTCAAGATATTT. Translating gives CATWVLGDNTTGWFKIF.